The 29 T cell receptor beta chains listed next were all sequenced from one sample in a study of T-cell memory formation after mild COVID-19. MiXCR was run by TCRdb on the 5' RACE reads, yielding one entry per CDR3 protein. The sample includes hundreds of thousands of distinct CDR3 sequences, around 27% of them seen just once. The source material was PBMCs or a T cell subset sorted from them (not recorded which). The receptors here all came from an adult woman who had mild COVID-19 (a few samples of this study predate the infection). Cell type and time point are not known.

Many counts were recorded for this clonotype. V usage is TRBV11-3 and J usage is TRBJ2-1; tentatively, D is TRBD2 (6 bases). Trimming removed 5 bases from V and 3 bases from J, with 14 bases in between. The CDR3 loop spans 15 amino acids. The germline gives CDR1 SGHNT, CDR2 YENEEA. CDR3 loop: CASSPSGDLYNEQFF. The CDR3 DNA is TGTGCCAGCAGCCCGTCGGGGGATCTCTACAATGAGCAGTTCTTC. Variable domain in full (rest from reference TRBV11-3 and TRBJ2-1): EAGVVQSPRYKIIEKKQPVAFWCNPISGHNTLYWYLQNLGQGPELLIRYENEEAVDDSQLPKDRFSAERLKGVDSTLKIQPAELGDSAVYLCASSPSGDLYNEQFFGPGTRLTVL.

V gene TRBV12-3 or TRBV12-4 combines with J gene TRBJ2-1; 8 bases match TRBD2. The CDR3 runs 18 residues. J was trimmed by 8 bases and V by 5 bases; bases with no gene match: 20. The CDR3, as DNA: TGTGCCAGCAGTCTCCAGGCCGAAATAGCGGGGCGGGTCGATGAGCAGTTCTTC. Translating it yields CASSLQAEIAGRVDEQFF.

Comments on this clonotype: It may be a read error: a sequence one base away is much more abundant. No conserved phenylalanine or tryptophan is present at the end of the CDR3, so a read error is the likely explanation. The chain employs TRBV3-1 and TRBJ2-7; D is possibly TRBD2 (5 bases). Germline assignment: CDR1 LGHDT and CDR2 YNNKEL (reference sequence). Trimming left V 4 bases short and J 0 bases short, with 13 bases between. CDR3 length: 15 amino acids. CDR3 sequence: CASSPEGLSSYEQYL. CDR3 sequence (DNA): TGTGCCAGCAGCCCCGAGGGTTTAAGCTCCTACGAGCAGTACTTA.

The chain couples TRBV7-2 to TRBJ2-3; D unclear. V was shortened by 3 bases and J by 4 bases, with 11 bases between the two germline ends. The CDR3 spans 14 residues. Germline assignment: CDR1 SGHTA and CDR2 FQGNSA. The CDR3 DNA follows: TGTGCCAGCAGCTTGACCCTAAACCCAGATACGCAGTATTTT. Its translation is CASSLTLNPDTQYF.

This clonotype showed up just a few times. This chain connects TRBV30 to TRBJ1-4, with D perhaps matching TRBD1 (5 bases). The germline V gene encodes CDR1 GTSNPN and CDR2 SVGIG (reference sequence). Trimming cost V 0 bases and J 0 bases, with 8 bases left between them. The CDR3 runs 15 residues. The CDR3 DNA reads as TGTGCCTGGAGTGTCGGACACTCAACTAATGAAAAACTGTTTTTT. Residues: CAWSVGHSTNEKLFF.

V usage is TRBV24-1 and J usage is TRBJ2-3; 7 bases agree with TRBD1. The trim removed 4 bases at V and 2 bases at J, leaving 14 bases unmatched. This CDR3 spans 18 amino acids. Per germline, CDR1 KGHDR and CDR2 SFDVKD. CDR3 residues: CATSDSPGQWGATDTQYF. The CDR3 DNA follows: TGTGCCACCAGTGACAGTCCGGGACAGTGGGGAGCCACAGATACGCAGTATTTT.

V and J are TRBV6-2 or TRBV6-3 and TRBJ2-1, with a tentative D call TRBD1 (6 bases). The CDR3 totals 17 residues. V lost 0 bases and J lost 4, with 16 bases in between. Germline CDR1 MNHEY, CDR2 SVGEGT. The CDR3 DNA follows: TGTGCCAGCAGTTACTCGGGGCAGGGGTTACTTTACAATGAGCAGTTCTTC. It yields the protein CASSYSGQGLLYNEQFF.

This CDR3 is CSGVPMTSLTTDTQYF. As DNA, the CDR3 is TGCAGCGGAGTGCCGATGACTAGCTTAACCACAGATACGCAGTATTTT. V gene TRBV29-1 combines with J gene TRBJ2-3, with TRBD2 matching over 7 bases. V trimming: 7 bases; J trimming: 2 bases; junction bases outside the gene matches: 15. Germline loops: CDR1 SQVTM, CDR2 ANQGSEA. There are 16 residues in the CDR3.

V and J are TRBV24-1 and TRBJ2-1, with a tentative D call TRBD1 (6 bases). There are 15 residues in the CDR3. The V and J ends lost 4 bases and 2 bases respectively, with 11 bases between them. Germline CDR1 is KGHDR and CDR2 is SFDVKD. The CDR3 DNA sequence: TGTGCCACCAGTGACCCAACAGGGCCCTACAATGAGCAGTTCTTC. This sequence encodes CATSDPTGPYNEQFF.

This clonotype turned up a few times. The rearrangement joins TRBV6-5 to TRBJ2-1; D is ambiguous. Germline V gene sequence: CDR1 MNHEY, CDR2 SVGAGI. The CDR3 loop spans 13 amino acids. Trimming took 3 bases from V and 9 from J, leaving 12 bases between them. The CDR3 spells CASSYDGSGEQFF. The CDR3, as DNA: TGTGCCAGCAGTTATGATGGATCCGGTGAGCAGTTCTTC.

V is TRBV12-3 or TRBV12-4 and J is TRBJ2-3; TRBD2 matches 8 bases. The V segment lost 5 bases and the J segment 4 bases; nucleotides outside the gene matches: 2. The CDR3 is made up of 13 amino acids. The chain's CDR3 is CASSMRGADTQYF. DNA of the CDR3: TGTGCCAGCAGTATGCGGGGGGCAGATACGCAGTATTTT.

Ten or more counts support this clonotype. The gene calls are TRBV2 and TRBJ2-7; no firm D call. Germline loops: CDR1 SNHLY, CDR2 FYNNEI. The CDR3 is 12 amino acids. Trimming removed 4 bases from V and 3 bases from J, with 7 bases in between. The DNA for the CDR3 is TGTGCCAGCAGTGCTGGGTACTACGAGCAGTACTTC. This sequence encodes CASSAGYYEQYF.

The chain couples TRBV27 to TRBJ2-5; D may be TRBD2 (5 bases). The germline V gene encodes CDR1 MNHEY and CDR2 SMNVEV (reference sequence). The germline V and J ends were trimmed by 5 bases and 7 bases, with 14 bases remaining between them. The CDR3 length is 13 residues. The CDR3 sequence is CASSLRVTWTQYF. The CDR3 DNA sequence: TGTGCCAGCAGTCTGAGGGTGACGTGGACCCAGTACTTC.

J is TRBJ1-1 and V is TRBV4-1; no reliable D call. CDR3 length: 14 residues. Germline V CDR1 and CDR2: MGHRA, YSYEKL. Trimming took off 3 bases at V and 4 bases at J, with 12 bases between the two ends. CDR3 sequence (DNA): TGCGCCAGCAGCCACCTGGTCCCCAGCACTGAAGCTTTCTTT. This codes for CASSHLVPSTEAFF.

This clonotype appeared a few times. The chain employs TRBV12-3 or TRBV12-4 and TRBJ2-1; 8 nucleotides match TRBD2. CDR3 length equals 13 residues. V lost 3 bases and J lost 12; bases outside the gene matches: 7. Here the CDR3 reads CASSFDGGARQFF. The CDR3, as DNA: TGTGCCAGCAGTTTTGACGGGGGGGCCCGGCAGTTCTTC.

This clonotype has just a few counts. This chain connects TRBV4-1 to TRBJ2-4; a weak D match, TRBD1 (6 bases). Trimming removed 0 bases at V and 1 base at J, with 10 bases between. Germline V gene sequence: CDR1 MGHRA, CDR2 YSYEKL. The CDR3 length is 16 residues. CDR3 amino acids: CASSQEAGQAKNIQYF. As DNA, the CDR3 is TGCGCCAGCAGCCAAGAAGCCGGACAGGCCAAAAACATTCAGTACTTC.

The chain joins TRBV20-1 to TRBJ2-2, with 8 nucleotides matching TRBD1. Germline V gene lookup returns CDR1 DFQATT and CDR2 SNEGSKA (reference sequence). The CDR3 totals 12 residues. The V and J ends lost 3 bases and 6 bases, in that order; junction bases with no gene match: 0. CDR3 loop: CSARGQAGELFF. In DNA form, the CDR3 reads TGCAGTGCTAGGGGACAGGCCGGGGAGCTGTTTTTT.

This clonotype was counted between two and nine times. V usage is TRBV3-1 and J usage is TRBJ2-7; TRBD1 is a possible D gene (5 bases). V shed 1 base and J shed 4 bases, with 11 bases lying between them. The germline V gene encodes CDR1 LGHDT and CDR2 YNNKEL (reference sequence). The CDR3 sequence is 14 residues long. This CDR3 reads CASSQVPGRYEQYF. CDR3 sequence (DNA): TGTGCCAGCAGCCAAGTTCCAGGGCGGTACGAGCAGTACTTC.

This clonotype has ten or more counts. This rearrangement joins TRBV10-3 to TRBJ2-5, with 7 bases lining up with TRBD1. The CDR3 has 12 residues. Germline CDR1 is ENHRY and CDR2 is SYGVKD. With V trimmed by 10 bases and J by 3 bases, 5 bases remained unmatched. Here the CDR3 DNA reads TGTGCCACTGGACAGGACAAAGAGACCCAGTACTTC. This encodes CATGQDKETQYF.

This clonotype was observed once. The chain uses TRBV6-5 and TRBJ1-5, with TRBD1 as a possible D gene (5 bases). The germline V gene encodes CDR1 MNHEY and CDR2 SVGAGI. This CDR3 has 15 residues. The V end was cut by 0 bases, the J end by 0 bases, with 6 bases between. The CDR3, as DNA: TGTGCCAGCAGTTACTCAGGGACTAGCAATCAGCCCCAGCATTTT. Translated: CASSYSGTSNQPQHF.

This clonotype has just a few counts. This sequence joins TRBV5-1 and TRBJ2-3, with D tentatively TRBD2 (5 bases). This CDR3 has 16 amino acids. CDR1 is SGHRS, CDR2 YFSETQ, per germline. V was cut by 0 bases and J by 5 bases, with 16 bases left in between. CDR3 region: CASSLGVSSGRDTQYF. The CDR3 nucleotides are TGCGCCAGCAGCTTGGGTGTCTCGAGCGGAAGAGATACGCAGTATTTT.

This clonotype has a handful of counts. The chain links TRBV6-1 to TRBJ2-7, with unresolved D. Germline assignment: CDR1 MNHNS and CDR2 SASEGT. The CDR3 runs 11 residues. V dropped 8 bases and J dropped 8 bases, with 13 bases sitting between them. The CDR3 loop is CASVMSGKQYF. DNA of the CDR3: TGTGCCAGCGTCATGAGTGGGAAGCAGTACTTC.

This chain links TRBV20-1 with TRBJ2-3; D may match TRBD1 or TRBD2 (6 bases each). Trimming left V 1 base short and J 3 bases short, with 14 bases between. The germline V gene encodes CDR1 DFQATT and CDR2 SNEGSKA (reference sequence). This CDR3 has 15 residues. The CDR3 region has the DNA TGCAGTGCTAGAGTCCCCGGGGGCGGGACAGATACGCAGTATTTT. It is translated as CSARVPGGGTDTQYF.

This clonotype was detected a few times. The rearrangement links TRBV7-9 to TRBJ2-1; TRBD2 is a possible D gene (6 bases). The V end lost 1 base, the J end lost 9 bases, and 10 bases lay between the germline ends. Germline V gene lookup returns CDR1 SEHNR and CDR2 FQNEAQ (reference sequence). The CDR3 totals 13 residues. The chain's CDR3 is CASSLVGGFEQFF. The CDR3 DNA follows: TGTGCCAGCAGCTTAGTCGGGGGTTTTGAGCAGTTCTTC.

The V gene is TRBV5-1, the J gene TRBJ1-6; TRBD1 matches 7 bases. The V gene end was trimmed by 4 bases and the J gene end by 9 bases; junction bases not matched to a gene: 10. This CDR3 spans 15 amino acids. CDR1 SGHRS and CDR2 YFSETQ come from the germline V gene. The CDR3 DNA follows: TGCGCCAGCAGCAGAGGACAGGAGTTTGGTTCACCCCTCCACTTT. This encodes CASSRGQEFGSPLHF.

This chain joins TRBV5-1 and TRBJ1-6; D uncertain. The V gene lost 5 bases and the J gene lost 12 bases, with 18 bases spanning the gap. The CDR3 length is 14 residues. Germline lookup yields CDR1 SGHRS and CDR2 YFSETQ. The CDR3, as DNA: TGCGCCAGCAGTTCAACCCCGAACAGTTTACCCCTCCACTTT. Translation gives CASSSTPNSLPLHF.

The gene calls are TRBV5-5 and TRBJ1-6; D is possibly TRBD1 (6 bases). The CDR3 runs 15 residues. CDR1 is SGHKS and CDR2 is YYEKEE in the germline V gene (reference sequence). The V end was cut by 6 bases, the J end by 7 bases, with 17 bases between. The CDR3 spells CASKKQGELNSPLHF. CDR3 nucleotide sequence: TGTGCCAGCAAAAAACAGGGAGAGCTGAATTCACCCCTCCACTTT.

The chain uses TRBV6-2 or TRBV6-3 and TRBJ2-7; D may correspond to TRBD1 or TRBD2 (7 bases each). CDR1 MNHEY and CDR2 SVGEGT come from the germline V gene. Trimming took 6 bases from V and 6 from J, leaving 18 bases between them. CDR3 size: 14 residues. The CDR3 DNA follows: TGTGCCAGCAGAGGCGGACTAGGGGGCCCCGAGCAGTACTTC. This sequence encodes CASRGGLGGPEQYF.

This clonotype was seen only a few times. This chain joins TRBV25-1 and TRBJ2-7, with D tentatively TRBD2 (6 bases). V shed 8 bases and J shed 3 bases, with 14 bases lying between them. This CDR3 is built from 13 residues. CDR1 is MGHDK, CDR2 SYGVNS, per germline. CDR3 DNA: TGTGCCAGCCGCGGGGTAGGGCACTACGAGCAGTACTTC. It is translated as CASRGVGHYEQYF.